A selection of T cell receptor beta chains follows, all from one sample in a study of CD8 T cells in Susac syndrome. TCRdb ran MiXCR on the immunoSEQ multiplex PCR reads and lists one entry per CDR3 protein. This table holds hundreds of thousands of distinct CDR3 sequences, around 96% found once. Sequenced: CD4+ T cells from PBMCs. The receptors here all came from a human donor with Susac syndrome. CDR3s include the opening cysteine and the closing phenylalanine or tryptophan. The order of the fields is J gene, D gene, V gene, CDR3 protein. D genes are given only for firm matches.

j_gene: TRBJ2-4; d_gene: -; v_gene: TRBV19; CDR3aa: CASSTSGLDKNIQYF
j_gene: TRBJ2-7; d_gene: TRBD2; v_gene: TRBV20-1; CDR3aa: CSAAGTGRAYEQYF
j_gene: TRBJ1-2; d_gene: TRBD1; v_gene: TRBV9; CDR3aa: CASSVADRDIHGYTF
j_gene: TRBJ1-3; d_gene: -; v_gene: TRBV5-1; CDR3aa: CASSLEVLGSSGNTIYF
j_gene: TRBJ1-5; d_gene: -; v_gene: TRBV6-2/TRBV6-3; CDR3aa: CASTQDSNQPQHF
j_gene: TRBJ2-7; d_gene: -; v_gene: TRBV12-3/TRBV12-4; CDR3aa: CASSLALNEQYF
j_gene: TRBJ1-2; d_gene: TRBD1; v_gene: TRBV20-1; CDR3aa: CSARGTGGGYGYTF
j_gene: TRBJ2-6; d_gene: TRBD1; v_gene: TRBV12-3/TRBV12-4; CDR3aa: CASSLSGTAGANVLTF
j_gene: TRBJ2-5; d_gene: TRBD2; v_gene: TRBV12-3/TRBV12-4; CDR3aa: CASSLLSGGTQYF
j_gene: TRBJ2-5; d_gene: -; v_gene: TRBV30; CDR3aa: CAWSVGGGTQYF
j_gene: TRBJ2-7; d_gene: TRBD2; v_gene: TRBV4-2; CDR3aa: CASSQDPISSGGYEQYF
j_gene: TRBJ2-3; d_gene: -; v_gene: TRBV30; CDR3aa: CAWKSGGSGDTQYF
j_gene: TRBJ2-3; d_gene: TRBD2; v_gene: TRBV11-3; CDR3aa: CASRGLAGGTDTQYF
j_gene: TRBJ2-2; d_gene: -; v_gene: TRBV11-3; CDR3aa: CASRTTGELFF
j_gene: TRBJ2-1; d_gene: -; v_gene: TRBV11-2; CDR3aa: CASSLRASQDNEQFF
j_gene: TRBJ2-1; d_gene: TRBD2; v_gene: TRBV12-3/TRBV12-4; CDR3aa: CASSYEGLAGYNEQFF
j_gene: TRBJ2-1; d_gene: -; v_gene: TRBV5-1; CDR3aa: CASSSSIGSYNEQFF
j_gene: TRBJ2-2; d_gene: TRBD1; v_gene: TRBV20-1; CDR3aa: CSAIGQVNTGELFF
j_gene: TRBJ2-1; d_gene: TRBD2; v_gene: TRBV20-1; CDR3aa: CSASPTSGKGKDEQFF
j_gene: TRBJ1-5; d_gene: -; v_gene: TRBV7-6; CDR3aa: CASSLARDQPQHF
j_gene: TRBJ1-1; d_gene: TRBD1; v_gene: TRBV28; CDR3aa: CASSLIGGQAAEAFF
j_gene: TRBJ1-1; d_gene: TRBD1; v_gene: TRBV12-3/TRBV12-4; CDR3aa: CASRGQMNGEAFF
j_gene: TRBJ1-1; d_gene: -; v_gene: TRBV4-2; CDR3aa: CASSQEGGSSNTEAFF
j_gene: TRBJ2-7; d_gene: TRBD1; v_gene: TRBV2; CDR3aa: CATLGRGTDEQYF
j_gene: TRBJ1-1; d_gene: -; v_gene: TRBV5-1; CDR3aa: CASSLERGYAEAFF
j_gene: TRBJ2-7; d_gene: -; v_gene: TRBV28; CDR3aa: CASSLQSWDASSYEQYF
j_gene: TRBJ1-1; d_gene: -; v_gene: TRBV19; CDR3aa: CASSTQPGLNTEAFF
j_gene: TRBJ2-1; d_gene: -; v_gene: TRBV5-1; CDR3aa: CASSLAVGYNEQFF
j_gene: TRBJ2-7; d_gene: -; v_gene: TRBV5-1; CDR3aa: CASSFGTEQYF
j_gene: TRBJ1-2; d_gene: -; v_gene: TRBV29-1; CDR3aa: CSVTATGGYTF
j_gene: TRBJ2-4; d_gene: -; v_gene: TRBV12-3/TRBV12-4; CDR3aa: CASSETKNIQYF
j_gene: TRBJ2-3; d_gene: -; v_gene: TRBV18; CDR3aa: CASSEMAVGTDTQYF
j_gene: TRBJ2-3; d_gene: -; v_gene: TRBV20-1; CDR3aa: CSAPPAYRAGLTDTQYF
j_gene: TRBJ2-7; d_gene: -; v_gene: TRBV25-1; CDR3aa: CASSKLDVGYEQYF
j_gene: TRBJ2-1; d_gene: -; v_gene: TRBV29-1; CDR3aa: CSVVFPTLGQFF
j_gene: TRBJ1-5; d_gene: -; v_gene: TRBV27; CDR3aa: CASSLSATGYQPQHF
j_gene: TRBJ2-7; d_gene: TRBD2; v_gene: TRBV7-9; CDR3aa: CASSTPGTSYEQYF
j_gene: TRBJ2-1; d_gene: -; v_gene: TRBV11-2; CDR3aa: CASNRRDFVNEQFF
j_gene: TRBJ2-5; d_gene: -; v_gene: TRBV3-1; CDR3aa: CASSQVHETQYF
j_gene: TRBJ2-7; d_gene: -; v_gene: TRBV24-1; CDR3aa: CATSEWGDEQYF
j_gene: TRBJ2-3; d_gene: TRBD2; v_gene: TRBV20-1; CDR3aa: CTLAGGTDTQYF
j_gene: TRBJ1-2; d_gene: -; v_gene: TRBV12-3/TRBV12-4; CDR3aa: CASSQQGVNYGYTF
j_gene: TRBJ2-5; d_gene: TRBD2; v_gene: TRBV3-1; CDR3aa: CASSQTGRGGTQYF
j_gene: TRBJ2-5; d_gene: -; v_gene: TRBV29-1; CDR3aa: CSVVRRDTKTQYF
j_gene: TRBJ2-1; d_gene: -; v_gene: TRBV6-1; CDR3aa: CASNLGLLFNEQFF
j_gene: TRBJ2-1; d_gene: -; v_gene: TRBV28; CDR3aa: CASSLFRERFF
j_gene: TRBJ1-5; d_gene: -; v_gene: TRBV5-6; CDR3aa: CASSQDSRSNQPQHF
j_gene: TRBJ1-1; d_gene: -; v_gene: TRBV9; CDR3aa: CASRGSNTEAFF
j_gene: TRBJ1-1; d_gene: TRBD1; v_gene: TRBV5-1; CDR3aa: CASSQGQALEAFF
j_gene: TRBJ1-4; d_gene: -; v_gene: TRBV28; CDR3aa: CASSEHRSRDEKLFF
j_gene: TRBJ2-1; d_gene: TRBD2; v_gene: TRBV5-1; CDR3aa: CASSPPLAGGPGEQFF
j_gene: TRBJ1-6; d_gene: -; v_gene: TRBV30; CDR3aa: CAWRSSYNSPLHF
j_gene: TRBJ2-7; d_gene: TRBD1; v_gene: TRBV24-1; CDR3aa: CATSDSGTGSREQYF
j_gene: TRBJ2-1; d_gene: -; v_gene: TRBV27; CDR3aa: CATRGSGEQFF